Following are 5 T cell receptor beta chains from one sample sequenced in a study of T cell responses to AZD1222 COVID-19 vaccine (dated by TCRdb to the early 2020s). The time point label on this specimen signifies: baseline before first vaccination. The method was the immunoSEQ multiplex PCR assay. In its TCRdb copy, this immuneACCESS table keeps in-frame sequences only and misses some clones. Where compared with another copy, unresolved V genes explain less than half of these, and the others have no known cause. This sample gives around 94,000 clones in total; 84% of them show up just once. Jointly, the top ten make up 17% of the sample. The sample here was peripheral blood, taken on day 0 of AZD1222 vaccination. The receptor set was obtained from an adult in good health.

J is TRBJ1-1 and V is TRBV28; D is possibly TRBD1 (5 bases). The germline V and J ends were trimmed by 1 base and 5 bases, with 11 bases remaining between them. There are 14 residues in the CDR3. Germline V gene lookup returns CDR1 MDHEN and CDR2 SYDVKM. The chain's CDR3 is CASSLSAGRTEAFF. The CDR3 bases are TGTGCCAGCAGTTTATCGGCAGGGAGGACTGAAGCTTTCTTT. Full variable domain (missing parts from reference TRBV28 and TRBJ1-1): DVKVTQSSRYLVKRTGEKVFLECVQDMDHENMFWYRQDPGLGLRLIYFSYDVKMKEKGDIPEGYSVSREKKERFSLILESASTNQTSMYLCASSLSAGRTEAFFGQGTRLTVV.

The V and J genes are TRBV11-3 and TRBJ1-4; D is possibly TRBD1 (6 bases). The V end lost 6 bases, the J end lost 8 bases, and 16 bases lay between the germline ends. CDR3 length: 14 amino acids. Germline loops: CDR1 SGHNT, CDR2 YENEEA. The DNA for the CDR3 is TGTGCCAGCAGTCGGGGGGGGCAAGAAGAAAAACTGTTTTTT. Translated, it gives CASSRGGQEEKLFF.

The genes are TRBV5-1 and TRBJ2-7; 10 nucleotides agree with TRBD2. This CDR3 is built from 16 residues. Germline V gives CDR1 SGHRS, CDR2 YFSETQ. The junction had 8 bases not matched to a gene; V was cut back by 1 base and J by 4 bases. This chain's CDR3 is CASSLQAGGYGYEQYF. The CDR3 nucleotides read TGCGCCAGCAGCTTGCAAGCGGGAGGGTACGGTTACGAGCAGTACTTC. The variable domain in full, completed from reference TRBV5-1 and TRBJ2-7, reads KAGVTQTPRYLIKTRGQQVTLSCSPISGHRSVSWYQQTPGQGLQFLFEYFSETQRNKGNFPGRFSGRQFSNSRSEMNVSTLELGDSALYLCASSLQAGGYGYEQYFGPGTRLTVT.

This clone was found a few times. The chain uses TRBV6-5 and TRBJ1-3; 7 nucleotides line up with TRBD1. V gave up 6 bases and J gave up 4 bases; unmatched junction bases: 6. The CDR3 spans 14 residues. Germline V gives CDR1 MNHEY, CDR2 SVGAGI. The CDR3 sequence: CASSYTGVGNTIYF. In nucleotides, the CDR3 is TGTGCCAGCAGCTACACAGGGGTAGGAAACACCATATATTTT.

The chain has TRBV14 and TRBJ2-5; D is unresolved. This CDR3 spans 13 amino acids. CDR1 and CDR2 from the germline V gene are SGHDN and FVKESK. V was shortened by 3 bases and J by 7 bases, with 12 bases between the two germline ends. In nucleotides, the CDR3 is TGTGCCAGCAGCCAGGTCCCGCGGCTGACCCAGTACTTC. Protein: CASSQVPRLTQYF.